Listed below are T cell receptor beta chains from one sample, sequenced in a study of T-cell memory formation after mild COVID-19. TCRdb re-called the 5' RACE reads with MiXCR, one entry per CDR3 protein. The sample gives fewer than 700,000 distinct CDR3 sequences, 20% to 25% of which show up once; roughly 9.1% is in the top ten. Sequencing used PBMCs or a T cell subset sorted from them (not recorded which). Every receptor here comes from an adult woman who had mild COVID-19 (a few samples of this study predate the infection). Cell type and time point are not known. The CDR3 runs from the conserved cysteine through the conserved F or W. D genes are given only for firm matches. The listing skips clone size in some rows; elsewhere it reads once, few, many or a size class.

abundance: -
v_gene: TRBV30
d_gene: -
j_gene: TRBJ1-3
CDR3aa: CAWSPLGGSTIYF
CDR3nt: TGTGCCTGGTCCCCGTTGGGGGGTAGCACCATATATTTT

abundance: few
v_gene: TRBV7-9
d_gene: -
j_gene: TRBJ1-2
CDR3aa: CASKGTPYGYTF
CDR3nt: TGTGCCAGCAAGGGAACACCCTATGGCTACACCTTC

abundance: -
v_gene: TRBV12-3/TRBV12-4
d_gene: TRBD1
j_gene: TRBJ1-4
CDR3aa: CASSFSGQTFATNEKLFF
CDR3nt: TGTGCCAGCAGTTTCTCGGGACAGACCTTTGCAACTAATGAAAAACTGTTTTTT

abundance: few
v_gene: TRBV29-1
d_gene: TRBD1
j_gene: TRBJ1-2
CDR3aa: CSVDQQGQGNYGYTF
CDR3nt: TGCAGCGTTGACCAACAGGGACAGGGGAACTATGGCTACACCTTC

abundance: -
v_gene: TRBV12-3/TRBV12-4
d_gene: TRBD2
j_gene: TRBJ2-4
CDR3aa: CASTPPGGENIQYF
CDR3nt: TGTGCCAGCACCCCACCGGGAGGGGAAAACATTCAGTACTTC

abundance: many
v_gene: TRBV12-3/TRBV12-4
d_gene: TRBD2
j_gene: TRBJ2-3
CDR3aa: CASSLSGGTTDTQYF
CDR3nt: TGTGCCAGCAGCCTCAGCGGGGGGACCACAGATACGCAGTATTTT

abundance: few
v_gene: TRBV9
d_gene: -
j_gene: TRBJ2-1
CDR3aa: CASSVGTGYNEQFF
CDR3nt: TGTGCCAGCAGCGTAGGGACGGGGTACAATGAGCAGTTCTTC

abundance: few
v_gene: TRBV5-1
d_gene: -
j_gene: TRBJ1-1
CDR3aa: CASRYPGGDEAFF
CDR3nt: TGCGCCAGCAGATACCCGGGAGGGGATGAAGCTTTCTTT

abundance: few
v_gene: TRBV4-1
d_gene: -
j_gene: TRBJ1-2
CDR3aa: CASSQGRGHGDYGYTF
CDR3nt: TGCGCCAGCAGCCAAGGGAGGGGACATGGAGACTATGGCTACACCTTC

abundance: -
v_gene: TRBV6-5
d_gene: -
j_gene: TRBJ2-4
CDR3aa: CASSWTRGDIQYF
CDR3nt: TGTGCCAGCTCTTGGACCCGTGGGGACATTCAGTACTTC

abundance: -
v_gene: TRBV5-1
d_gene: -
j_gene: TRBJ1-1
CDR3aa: CASSLTAGSPEAFF
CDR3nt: TGCGCCAGCAGCTTGACGGCAGGGAGCCCTGAAGCTTTCTTT

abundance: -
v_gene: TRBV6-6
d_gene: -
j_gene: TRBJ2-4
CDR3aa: CASSRRPEQNIQYF
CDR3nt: TGTGCCAGCAGCCGACGCCCAGAGCAAAACATTCAGTACTTC

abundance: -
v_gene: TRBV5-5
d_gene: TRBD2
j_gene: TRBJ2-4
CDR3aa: CASSSGRGADIQYF
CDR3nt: TGTGCCAGCAGCTCGGGGCGGGGGGCCGACATTCAGTACTTC

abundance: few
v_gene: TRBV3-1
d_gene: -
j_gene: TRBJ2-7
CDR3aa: CASSQDDIPNEQYF
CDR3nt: TGTGCCAGCAGCCAAGACGACATTCCTAACGAGCAGTACTTC

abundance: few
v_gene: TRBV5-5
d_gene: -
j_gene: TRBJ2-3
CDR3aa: CASSPLGGYTDTQYF
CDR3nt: TGTGCCAGCAGCCCGCTAGGGGGGTACACAGATACGCAGTATTTT

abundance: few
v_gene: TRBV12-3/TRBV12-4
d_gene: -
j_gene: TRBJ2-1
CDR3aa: CASMSTEARDNEQFF
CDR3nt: TGTGCCAGTATGTCAACAGAGGCCAGGGACAATGAGCAGTTCTTC

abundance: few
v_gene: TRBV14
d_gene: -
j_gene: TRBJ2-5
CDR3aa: CASSQGGREWTQYF
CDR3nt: TGTGCCAGCAGCCAAGGGGGCAGGGAATGGACCCAGTACTTC

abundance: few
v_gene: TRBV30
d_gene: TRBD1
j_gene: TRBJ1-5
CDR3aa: CAWSAWTGYEPQHF
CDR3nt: TGTGCCTGGAGTGCTTGGACAGGGTACGAGCCCCAGCATTTT

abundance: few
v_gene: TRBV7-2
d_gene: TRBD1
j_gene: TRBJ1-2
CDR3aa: CASSSPLDRALF
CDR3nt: TGTGCCAGCAGCTCTCCCCTTGACAGGGCGCTCTTC

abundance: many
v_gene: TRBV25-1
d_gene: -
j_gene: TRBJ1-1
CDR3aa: CASRRTAGNTEAFF
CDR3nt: TGTGCCAGCAGAAGGACGGCGGGGAACACTGAAGCTTTCTTT

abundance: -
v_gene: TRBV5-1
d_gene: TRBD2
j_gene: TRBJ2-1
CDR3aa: CASSTSGGANEQFF
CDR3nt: TGCGCGTCCTCCACTAGCGGGGGGGCAAATGAGCAGTTCTTC

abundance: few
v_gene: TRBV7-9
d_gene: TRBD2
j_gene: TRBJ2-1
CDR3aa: CASSLVTGGGNEQFF
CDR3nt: TGTGCCAGCAGCTTAGTTACGGGAGGAGGCAATGAGCAGTTCTTC

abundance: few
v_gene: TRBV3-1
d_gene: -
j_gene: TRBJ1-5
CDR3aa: CASTQGGGNQPQHF
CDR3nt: TGTGCCAGCACCCAGGGAGGTGGCAATCAGCCCCAGCATTTT

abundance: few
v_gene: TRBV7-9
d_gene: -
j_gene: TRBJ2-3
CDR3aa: CASSSRRTYEYTQYF
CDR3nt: TGTGCCAGCAGCTCGCGACGGACCTACGAATATACGCAGTATTTT

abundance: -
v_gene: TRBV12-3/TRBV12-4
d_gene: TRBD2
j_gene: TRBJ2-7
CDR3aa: CASSYPSGDYEQYF
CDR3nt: TGTGCCAGCAGTTATCCTAGCGGGGATTACGAGCAGTACTTC

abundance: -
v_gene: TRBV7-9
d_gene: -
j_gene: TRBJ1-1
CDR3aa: CASRGGQATEAFF
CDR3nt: TGTGCCAGCAGGGGTGGGCAGGCCACTGAAGCTTTCTTT

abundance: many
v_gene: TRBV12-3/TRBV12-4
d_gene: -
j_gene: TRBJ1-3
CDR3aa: CASSLGTDTSTIYF
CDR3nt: TGTGCCAGCAGTCTGGGGACCGATACAAGCACCATATATTTT

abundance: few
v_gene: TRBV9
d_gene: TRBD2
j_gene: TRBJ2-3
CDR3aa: CASSAGLAGGPRDTQYF
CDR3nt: TGTGCCAGCAGCGCCGGACTAGCGGGGGGGCCGAGAGATACGCAGTATTTT

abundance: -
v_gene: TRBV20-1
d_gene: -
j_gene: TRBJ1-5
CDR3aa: CSARVDRPGANQPQHF
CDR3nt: TGCAGTGCTAGGGTAGACAGGCCAGGGGCCAATCAGCCCCAGCATTTT

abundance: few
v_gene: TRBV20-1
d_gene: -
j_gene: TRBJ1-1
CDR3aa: CSARDVVGRGPGTEAFF
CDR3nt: TGCAGTGCTAGAGATGTAGTAGGCAGGGGCCCGGGCACTGAAGCTTTCTTT

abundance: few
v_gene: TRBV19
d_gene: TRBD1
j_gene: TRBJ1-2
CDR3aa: CASSAGQMGGYTF
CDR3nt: TGTGCCAGTAGTGCGGGACAGATGGGAGGCTACACCTTC

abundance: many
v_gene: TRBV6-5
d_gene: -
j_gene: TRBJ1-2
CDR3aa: CASSPLAANYGYTF
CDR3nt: TGTGCCAGCAGTCCTCTTGCAGCTAACTATGGCTACACCTTC

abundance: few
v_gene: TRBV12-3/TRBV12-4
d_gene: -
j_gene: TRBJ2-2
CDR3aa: CASSLKGVGELFF
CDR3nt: TGTGCCAGCAGTTTAAAGGGGGTTGGGGAGCTGTTTTTT

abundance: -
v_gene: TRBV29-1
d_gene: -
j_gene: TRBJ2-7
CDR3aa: CSVLGLLLPPIYEQYF
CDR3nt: TGCAGCGTTTTGGGACTCCTGTTACCCCCTATCTACGAGCAGTACTTC

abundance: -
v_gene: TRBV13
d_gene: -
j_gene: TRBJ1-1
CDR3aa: CASSPWEQPNTEAFF
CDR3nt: TGTGCCAGCAGCCCCTGGGAACAACCGAACACTGAAGCTTTCTTT

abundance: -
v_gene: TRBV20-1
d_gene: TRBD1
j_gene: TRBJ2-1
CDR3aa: CSASRQGRNEQFF
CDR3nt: TGCAGTGCTTCGAGACAGGGACGGAATGAGCAGTTCTTC

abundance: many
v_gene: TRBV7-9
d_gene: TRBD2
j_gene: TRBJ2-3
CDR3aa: CASSSDPGLAPDTQYF
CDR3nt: TGTGCCAGCAGCTCAGATCCGGGACTAGCGCCAGATACGCAGTATTTT

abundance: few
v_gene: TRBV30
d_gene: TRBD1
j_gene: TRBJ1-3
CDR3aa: CAWRGRTGDGNTIYF
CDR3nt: TGTGCCTGGAGGGGACGGACAGGGGATGGAAACACCATATATTTT

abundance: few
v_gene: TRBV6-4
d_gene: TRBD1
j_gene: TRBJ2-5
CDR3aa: CASSDPDRGRRKETQYF
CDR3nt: TGTGCCAGCAGTGACCCAGACAGGGGCAGACGAAAGGAGACCCAGTACTTC

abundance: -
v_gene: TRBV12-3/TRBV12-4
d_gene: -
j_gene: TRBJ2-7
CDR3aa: CASSLWLVRHEQYF
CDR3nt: TGTGCCAGCAGTTTATGGTTAGTCCGGCACGAGCAGTACTTC

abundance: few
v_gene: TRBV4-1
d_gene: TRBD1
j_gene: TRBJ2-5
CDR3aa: CASSQPDRGSQETQYF
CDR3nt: TGCGCCAGCAGCCAACCGGACAGGGGGAGCCAAGAGACCCAGTACTTC

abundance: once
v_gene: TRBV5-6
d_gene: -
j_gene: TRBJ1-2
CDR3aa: CASSLGTEPDYGYTF
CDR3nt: TGTGCCAGCAGCTTGGGGACCGAACCCGACTATGGCTACACCTTC

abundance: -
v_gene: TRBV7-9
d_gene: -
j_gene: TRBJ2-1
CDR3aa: CASSNKSPLDNEQFF
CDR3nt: TGTGCCAGCAGCAACAAGTCCCCCTTGGACAATGAGCAGTTCTTC

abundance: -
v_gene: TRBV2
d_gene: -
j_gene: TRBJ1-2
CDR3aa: CASSVDSRYGYTF
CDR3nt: TGTGCCAGCAGCGTTGACAGCCGTTATGGCTACACCTTC

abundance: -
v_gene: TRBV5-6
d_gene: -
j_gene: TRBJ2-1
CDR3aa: CASSLDWGPEFF
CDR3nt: TGTGCCAGCAGCTTGGATTGGGGGCCGGAGTTCTTC

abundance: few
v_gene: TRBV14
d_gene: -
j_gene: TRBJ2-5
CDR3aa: CASSQSLGWQETQYF
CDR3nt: TGTGCCAGCAGCCAATCTCTCGGGTGGCAAGAGACCCAGTACTTC

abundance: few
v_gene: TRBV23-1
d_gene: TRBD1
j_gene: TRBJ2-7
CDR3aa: CATHRGYSYEQYF
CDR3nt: TGCGCCACTCACAGGGGTTACTCCTACGAGCAGTACTTC